These 7 T cell receptor beta chains came from one sample sequenced in a study of molecular identifiers for immune sequencing clone quantification. From the PCR reads, TCRdb called clonotypes with MiXCR, one entry per CDR3 protein. The sample contains about half a million distinct CDR3 sequences, about a fifth of which appear only once. Input material: naive CD8+ T cells from blood, with Jurkat cell RNA spiked in. Regarding subset: FACS-sorted CD8+CD4-CCR7+CD45RA+ naive T cells. These receptors came from a human donor in good health. Some libraries in this study had Jurkat cell RNA spiked in.

This clonotype showed up just a few times. The chain carries TRBV28 and TRBJ2-7, with D maybe TRBD1 (6 bases). V was shortened by 4 bases and J by 5 bases, with 18 bases between the two germline ends. Germline CDR1 MDHEN, CDR2 SYDVKM. The CDR3 sequence is 15 residues long. The CDR3 DNA reads as TGTGCCAGCAGTTCCAGGAGGACAGATAACAACGAGCAGTACTTC. Translation: CASSSRRTDNNEQYF.

This clonotype is a singleton in its sample. Just one base apart from a much larger clone, this may be a read error. This chain connects TRBV7-6 to TRBJ1-1, with D unresolved. The CDR3 is 12 amino acids. CDR1 is SGHVS, CDR2 FNYEAQ, per germline. With 5 bases removed from V and 6 bases from J, the gap between germline ends came to 10 bases. Here the CDR3 reads CASSQVDAEAFF. The CDR3 DNA is TGTGCCAGCAGCCAGGTTGACGCTGAAGCTTTCTTT. Drawing the rest from reference TRBV7-6 and TRBJ1-1, the complete variable domain is GAGVSQSPRYKVTKRGQDVALRCDPISGHVSLYWYRQALGQGPEFLTYFNYEAQQDKSGLPNDRFSAERPEGSISTLTIQRTEQRDSAMYRCASSQVDAEAFFGQGTRLTVV.

This clonotype appeared a single time. The junction does not match germline at one end; this may be a read error. V usage is TRBV4-3 and J usage is TRBJ2-3, with D possibly TRBD1 on 6 matching bases. This CDR3 has 18 amino acids. From germline, CDR1 is LGHNA and CDR2 YSLEER. The CDR3 is CASSQETRGQRDTDTRYF. The CDR3 DNA reads TGCGCCAGCAGCCAAGAGACTCGCGGACAGAGAGACACAGATACGCGGTATTTT.

In its sample, this clonotype was seen many times. The gene calls are TRBV16 and TRBJ2-7; 11 nucleotides match TRBD1. The J segment lost 7 bases and the V segment lost 2 bases, leaving 7 bases of the junction unmatched. The CDR3 has 15 residues. Per germline, CDR1 KGHSY and CDR2 FQNENV. The DNA of the CDR3 is TGTGCCAGCAGCCAAACCGGGACAGGGGGGAGAGAGCAGTACTTC. It is translated as CASSQTGTGGREQYF.

This clonotype has a count of ten or more. This rearrangement joins TRBV27 to TRBJ2-3; 10 bases fit TRBD2. CDR3 length: 15 amino acids. Losses at the gene ends were 5 bases for V and 4 bases for J; bases not matched to a gene: 6. Germline CDR1 is MNHEY and CDR2 is SMNVEV (reference sequence). The CDR3 loop reads CASSVSSGGSDTQYF. The DNA of the CDR3 is TGTGCCAGCAGTGTCTCTAGCGGGGGCTCAGATACGCAGTATTTT.

This clonotype was recorded at least ten times. This sequence may be a read error, since a much larger clone differs from it by one base. The V call is TRBV6-5, the J call TRBJ2-3; no clear D gene. Germline V gene data show CDR1 as MNHEY and CDR2 as SVGAGI. Between the trimmed V and J ends, which lost 2 bases and 5 bases, there was a span of 2 bases. The CDR3 spans 11 residues. The CDR3 DNA follows: TGTGCCAGCAGTTACATAGATACGCAGTATTTT. Amino acids: CASSYIDTQYF.

J is TRBJ2-7 and V is TRBV4-3; 9 bases map to TRBD2. Germline CDR1 and CDR2: LGHNA and YSLEER. This CDR3 region has 16 residues. Trimming cost V 0 bases and J 3 bases; bases outside gene matches: 6. The CDR3 loop reads CASSQDRASGVYEQYF. The CDR3 nucleotides are TGCGCCAGCAGCCAAGATAGGGCTAGCGGGGTCTACGAGCAGTACTTC.